This is a list of T cell receptor beta chains from one sample in a study of naive and memory T cell subsets. One entry per CDR3 protein, called by TCRdb with MiXCR from the UMI-ligation and nested PCR reads. The sample records about 99,000 distinct CDR3 sequences, about 15% being singletons. Sequenced material: naive CD8+ T cells from blood. The source of these receptors is a human donor in good health. Each CDR3 is given with its conserved first and last residue. The order of the fields is clone size, D gene, J gene, V gene, CDR3 protein, CDR3 DNA. D genes are given only for firm matches. Only some rows state a clone size, as once, few, many or a class for expanded clones.

>few|.|TRBJ2-7|TRBV12-3/TRBV12-4
CASRTGSKNNYEQYF
TGTGCCAGCAGAACTGGGTCGAAGAATAACTACGAGCAGTACTTC
>few|.|TRBJ1-3|TRBV29-1
CSVESGGSGNTIYF
TGCAGCGTTGAAAGCGGGGGCTCTGGAAACACCATATATTTT
>.|.|TRBJ2-6|TRBV12-3/TRBV12-4
CASTLSGANVLTF
TGTGCCAGCACTCTGTCTGGGGCCAACGTCCTGACTTTC
>few|.|TRBJ1-5|TRBV12-3/TRBV12-4
CASSWDFNQPQHF
TGTGCCAGCAGTTGGGACTTCAATCAGCCCCAGCATTTT
>few|TRBD2|TRBJ2-7|TRBV14
CASSQRTSGSYEQYF
TGTGCCAGCAGCCAGCGGACTAGCGGCTCCTACGAGCAGTACTTC
>.|.|TRBJ2-1|TRBV15
CATSRGDLPSYNEQFF
TGTGCCACCAGCAGAGGAGACCTTCCCTCCTACAATGAGCAGTTCTTC
>few|.|TRBJ2-1|TRBV6-5
CASSYGPATEQFF
TGTGCCAGCAGTTACGGGCCCGCGACTGAGCAGTTCTTC
>many|.|TRBJ2-3|TRBV6-6
CASSYSLGSQYF
TGTGCCAGCAGTTACTCCCTAGGATCGCAGTATTTT
>.|.|TRBJ1-2|TRBV12-3/TRBV12-4
CASSLGAGANYGYTF
TGTGCCAGCAGTTTAGGGGCAGGGGCGAACTATGGCTACACCTTC
>.|TRBD1|TRBJ2-3|TRBV6-5
CASSYGAGGGEDTQYF
TGTGCCAGCAGTTATGGGGCAGGGGGCGGTGAAGATACGCAGTATTTT
>.|.|TRBJ1-2|TRBV29-1
CSAASGRTNYGYTF
TGCAGCGCCGCGAGCGGCAGGACTAACTATGGCTACACCTTC
>.|.|TRBJ1-2|TRBV2
CASTLYAPATNYGYTF
TGTGCCAGCACTCTCTATGCGCCAGCAACTAACTATGGCTACACCTTC